This passage covers 25 T cell receptor beta chains from one sample sequenced in a study of response to subunit inactivated influenza vaccine. TCRdb used MiXCR to reprocess the RT-PCR reads, holding one entry per CDR3 protein. The sample holds about 700,000 distinct CDR3 sequences, more than 11% seen once. The material sequenced was PBMCs from blood, taken around 14 days before vaccination. These receptors all come from a man in his forties or fifties who received an inactivated influenza vaccine.

This clonotype was recorded a few times. CDR3 DNA: TGTGCCAGCAGAACAGGGAGTCGGGAGACCCAGTACTTC. Translation gives CASRTGSRETQYF. The chain carries TRBV12-3 or TRBV12-4 and TRBJ2-5; tentative D call: TRBD1 (6 bases). The CDR3 is 13 residues long. The V end lost 6 bases, the J end lost 5 bases, and 13 bases lay between the germline ends.

Remarks on this clonotype: A read error may account for a junction end that differs from germline. The chain links TRBV5-1 to TRBJ1-2, with D possibly TRBD1 on 6 matching bases. The germline V gene has CDR1 SGHRS and CDR2 YFSETQ. The CDR3 has 14 amino acids. The CDR3, as DNA: TGCGCCAGCAGCTTGGGTGACAGGAACTCTGGCTACACCTTC. Translation: CASSLGDRNSGYTF.

This clonotype was found a few times. The rearrangement links TRBV6-5 to TRBJ2-7; 7 nucleotides agree with TRBD1. CDR1 is MNHEY and CDR2 is SVGAGI in the germline V gene. V shed 4 bases, J shed 3 bases, and the junction held 12 bases outside the gene matches. The length of the CDR3 is 16 residues. CDR3 DNA sequence: TGTGCCAGCAGTTCCTCACAGGGGCTCCTCCTCTACGAGCAGTACTTC. Encoded protein: CASSSSQGLLLYEQYF.

This clonotype was counted only a few times. The chain is built from TRBV12-3 or TRBV12-4 and TRBJ1-4, with D maybe TRBD1 (5 bases). The CDR3 covers 15 residues. V was shortened by 6 bases and J by 2 bases, with 13 bases between the two germline ends. The CDR3 is CASRIRDGTNEKLFF. CDR3 DNA: TGTGCCAGCAGGATCCGGGACGGGACTAATGAAAAACTGTTTTTT.

This clonotype was counted a few times. V gene TRBV29-1 combines with J gene TRBJ1-1; D remains ambiguous. Germline V gene data show CDR1 as SQVTM and CDR2 as ANQGSEA. V gave up 3 bases and J gave up 1 base, with 6 bases separating them. The CDR3 is 12 residues long. The CDR3 bases are TGCAGCGTTGATGTGGGGAACACTGAAGCTTTCTTT. Its translation: CSVDVGNTEAFF.

This clonotype was observed a handful of times. The chain uses TRBV12-3 or TRBV12-4 and TRBJ2-1, with 10 bases matching TRBD2. This CDR3 has 16 amino acids. V lost 6 bases to trimming and J lost 10 bases; unmatched junction nucleotides: 15. The CDR3 loop reads CASSQISGGTRGEQFF. CDR3 DNA: TGTGCCAGCAGCCAGATTAGCGGGGGGACGCGTGGCGAGCAGTTCTTC.

This clonotype was seen more than once but under ten times. The rearrangement links TRBV6-1 to TRBJ1-5; a weak D match, TRBD1 (5 bases). The CDR3 sequence is 13 residues long. CDR1 is MNHNS, CDR2 SASEGT, per germline. V gave up 6 bases and J gave up 6 bases, with 12 bases separating them. CDR3 bases: TGTGCCAGCAGATCAGGGAGTAGTCAGCCCCAGCATTTT. It codes for CASRSGSSQPQHF.

This rearrangement joins TRBV18 to TRBJ2-7; D is undetermined. Trimming pared 6 bases from V and 0 bases from J, leaving 9 bases between. Germline V gene sequence: CDR1 KGHSH, CDR2 LQKENI. The CDR3 is made up of 13 amino acids. The chain's CDR3 is CASSSRNSYEQYF. In DNA, the CDR3 is TGTGCCAGCTCTTCGCGGAACTCCTACGAGCAGTACTTC. The full variable domain, with the rest looked up from reference TRBV18 and TRBJ2-7, is NAGVMQNPRHLVRRRGQEARLRCSPMKGHSHVYWYRQLPEEGLKFMVYLQKENIIDESGMPKERFSAEFPKEGPSILRIQQVVRGDSAAYFCASSSRNSYEQYFGPGTRLTVT.

This clonotype was picked up one time. This chain uses TRBV7-2 with TRBJ2-6; D not resolved. Trimming removed 1 base at V and 0 bases at J, with 7 bases between. The germline CDR1 and CDR2 sequences are SGHTA and FQGNSA. The CDR3 sequence is 16 residues long. This CDR3 reads CASSLVSTSGANVLTF. The CDR3, as DNA: TGTGCCAGCAGCTTAGTATCAACCTCTGGGGCCAACGTCCTGACTTTC.

Regarding this clonotype: Relative to the germline gene, one junction end is altered; a read error may explain this. This rearrangement joins TRBV19 to TRBJ1-1; D ambiguous. The CDR3 is made up of 10 amino acids. Germline CDR1 and CDR2: LNHDA and SQIVND (reference sequence). In DNA, the CDR3 is TGTGCCAGTAGTAACAATGAAGCTTTCTTT. This sequence encodes CASSNNEAFF.

This chain joins TRBV6-5 and TRBJ1-1; 7 bases fit TRBD1. The CDR3 loop spans 13 amino acids. Losses at the gene ends were 7 bases for V and 3 bases for J; bases not matched to a gene: 5. Looked up from germline, CDR1 is MNHEY and CDR2 is SVGAGI. The DNA of the CDR3 is TGTGCCAGCACTTTAGACAGGGACACTGAAGCTTTCTTT. It yields the protein CASTLDRDTEAFF.

This clonotype was recorded a few times. The genes are TRBV4-1 and TRBJ2-2; TRBD2 agrees at 7 bases. V lost 4 bases and J lost 2; bases outside the gene matches: 7. The CDR3 runs 16 residues. CDR1 and CDR2 (germline): MGHRA, YSYEKL. This CDR3 is CASSLIGGGNTGELFF. CDR3 nucleotides: TGCGCCAGCAGCCTTATTGGCGGGGGAAACACCGGGGAGCTGTTTTTT.

This clonotype has only a few counts. V and J are TRBV4-2 and TRBJ2-7; 9 bases fit TRBD1. Germline V lookup: CDR1 LGHNA, CDR2 YNFKEQ. This CDR3 has 14 residues. V dropped 6 bases and J dropped 5; count of bases not matched to a gene: 8. The CDR3 region is CASSFTGGFNEQYF. CDR3 DNA sequence: TGTGCCAGCAGTTTCACAGGGGGCTTCAACGAGCAGTACTTC.

This clonotype showed up just a few times. V usage is TRBV25-1 and J usage is TRBJ2-5; 7 bases are a match to TRBD1. V dropped 1 base and J dropped 4; count of bases not matched to a gene: 6. Germline V gene lookup returns CDR1 MGHDK and CDR2 SYGVNS. The CDR3 is 15 amino acids. This CDR3 is CASSEWLGGGETQYF. The CDR3 nucleotides are TGTGCCAGCAGTGAATGGCTAGGGGGCGGAGAGACCCAGTACTTC.

This clonotype showed up many times. The chain couples TRBV5-1 to TRBJ2-3, with D unclear. The length of the CDR3 is 13 residues. The V gene's germline CDR1 is SGHRS and CDR2 YFSETQ. Trimming removed 0 bases at V and 5 bases at J, with 7 bases between. The CDR3 DNA sequence: TGCGCCAGCAGCTTGGCGGGCGAAGATACGCAGTATTTT. Translated, it gives CASSLAGEDTQYF.

V is TRBV18 and J is TRBJ2-3, with 8 bases matching TRBD1. This CDR3 region has 13 residues. With 3 bases clipped from V and 6 bases from J, the junction kept 2 bases outside the gene matches. Germline CDR1 and CDR2: KGHSH and LQKENI. The CDR3 is CASSPTGEDTQYF. Here the CDR3 DNA reads TGTGCCAGCTCACCGACAGGGGAGGATACGCAGTATTTT.

The gene calls are TRBV28 and TRBJ2-1; D possibly uses TRBD1 or TRBD2 (7 bases each). Trimming cost V 5 bases and J 6 bases, with 23 bases left between them. The germline CDR1 and CDR2 sequences are MDHEN and SYDVKM. The CDR3 loop spans 17 amino acids. CDR3 sequence reads: CASSRTPQGGDGNEQFF. The DNA for the CDR3 is TGTGCCAGCAGTCGAACCCCCCAGGGGGGGGACGGCAATGAGCAGTTCTTC.

This clonotype was detected many times. V and J are TRBV7-8 and TRBJ1-4, with D unclear. The CDR3 loop spans 15 amino acids. V lost 3 bases and J lost 8, with 16 bases in between. Germline V lookup: CDR1 SGHVS, CDR2 FQNEAQ. CDR3 bases: TGTGCCAGCAGCTTTGCTCGGGCCTCAAGGGAAAAACTGTTTTTT. Encoded protein: CASSFARASREKLFF.

The rearrangement uses TRBV14 and TRBJ1-2; D unresolved. The germline CDR1 and CDR2 sequences are SGHDN and FVKESK. This CDR3 is built from 17 residues. The germline V and J ends were trimmed by 1 base and 3 bases, with 18 bases remaining between them. In DNA, the CDR3 is TGTGCCAGCAGCCAAGCTGCGGGCGGGAGGAGCGACTATGGCTACACCTTC. Its translation is CASSQAAGGRSDYGYTF.

This chain joins TRBV20-1 and TRBJ1-4, with D maybe TRBD1 (5 bases). CDR3 length: 13 residues. Germline V CDR1 and CDR2: DFQATT, SNEGSKA (reference sequence). The V end lost 0 bases, the J end lost 7 bases, and 9 bases lay between the germline ends. This chain's CDR3 is CSARDSRAEKLFF. The DNA for the CDR3 is TGCAGTGCTAGAGATTCCAGGGCTGAAAAACTGTTTTTT.

This clonotype occurred many times. The gene calls are TRBV6-2 or TRBV6-3 and TRBJ2-7; tentatively, D is TRBD1 or TRBD2 (6 bases each). V lost 5 bases and J lost 5, with 16 bases in between. The CDR3 length is 14 residues. CDR1 is MNHEY, CDR2 SVGEGT, per germline. CDR3 region: CASSTGRRPDEQYF. For the CDR3, the DNA is TGTGCCAGCAGTACAGGGAGGCGACCGGACGAGCAGTACTTC.

The CDR3 is CASSPTPVYTYEQYF. DNA of the CDR3: TGTGCCAGCAGCCCGACGCCTGTTTACACCTACGAGCAGTACTTC. The chain couples TRBV3-1 to TRBJ2-7; no reliable D call. Trimming removed 4 bases at V and 2 bases at J, with 15 bases between. The germline gives CDR1 LGHDT, CDR2 YNNKEL (reference sequence). This CDR3 spans 15 amino acids.

This clonotype was found a few times. The chain employs TRBV29-1 and TRBJ2-7; weak D call: TRBD1 (6 bases). The CDR3 is 11 residues long. Germline CDR1 SQVTM, CDR2 ANQGSEA. V gave up 7 bases and J gave up 3 bases, with 10 bases separating them. CDR3 region: CSGGHNYEQYF. The CDR3, as DNA: TGCAGCGGGGGACACAACTACGAGCAGTACTTC.

The chain couples TRBV11-2 to TRBJ2-3; D may be TRBD1 (6 bases). Trimming left V 2 bases short and J 2 bases short, with 11 bases between. Germline CDR1 reads SGHAT; CDR2 reads FQNNGV. The CDR3 spans 15 residues. CDR3 residues: CASSLSRGLTDTQYF. CDR3 sequence (DNA): TGTGCCAGCAGCTTAAGCAGGGGCCTCACAGATACGCAGTATTTT.

The chain joins TRBV2 to TRBJ1-6; D uncertain. This CDR3 spans 14 amino acids. Germline CDR1 is SNHLY and CDR2 is FYNNEI. V gave up 10 bases and J gave up 7 bases, with 17 bases separating them. The CDR3 loop is CATTSGALNSPLHF. The CDR3 nucleotides are TGTGCCACCACGTCCGGAGCCTTAAATTCACCCCTCCACTTT.